What follows are 13 T cell receptor beta chains derived from one specimen sequenced in a study of blood T cells in healthy people across ages. A second PCR of roughly 7 to 11 cycles used a sample-barcoded 5' primer and a J-beta primer mix. TCRdb re-analysed the 5' RACE reads in MiXCR, keeping a single row per CDR3 protein. Among roughly 1.9 million distinct CDR3 sequences listed, 39% were seen once. Sequenced: blood. These TCRs come from a human donor in good health.

The genes are TRBV12-3 or TRBV12-4 and TRBJ2-7, with 9 bases identical to TRBD2. The CDR3 has 16 residues. J lost 2 bases, V lost 2 bases, and 7 bases had no gene match. CDR3 nucleotide sequence: TGTGCCAGCAGTTTAAAGGGGACTAGCACCGCCTACGAGCAGTACTTC. Protein sequence: CASSLKGTSTAYEQYF.

In this sample, this clonotype turned up a few times. Here the CDR3 reads CASSIGDSPYEQYF. DNA of the CDR3: TGTGCCAGCAGTATCGGGGACTCTCCCTACGAGCAGTACTTC. The chain couples TRBV6-2 or TRBV6-3 to TRBJ2-7, with D maybe TRBD2 (6 bases). V gave up 5 bases and J gave up 2 bases, with 13 bases separating them. The CDR3 has 14 amino acids. Per germline, CDR1 MNHEY and CDR2 SVGEGT.

The genes are TRBV9 and TRBJ1-1; 9 bases are shared with TRBD1. Germline CDR1 reads SGDLS; CDR2 reads YYNGEE. The CDR3 sequence is 15 residues long. Germline trimming cut 4 bases from V and 5 bases from J; bases unmatched to any gene: 9. The CDR3 bases are TGTGCCAGCAGCCCCTTAGGACAGGGGAGGACTGAAGCTTTCTTT. It specifies CASSPLGQGRTEAFF.

This clonotype showed up just a few times. V and J are TRBV20-1 and TRBJ1-5; D not certain. The CDR3 has 15 residues. V was clipped by 0 bases and J by 4 bases, with 13 bases between them. CDR1 is DFQATT, CDR2 SNEGSKA, per germline (reference sequence). The CDR3 here is CSARDPSKGNQPQHF. For the CDR3, the DNA is TGCAGTGCTAGAGATCCCAGCAAAGGGAATCAGCCCCAGCATTTT.

The rearrangement uses TRBV10-2 and TRBJ2-7, with 12 bases identical to TRBD2. The CDR3 is made up of 14 amino acids. J was trimmed by 6 bases and V by 6 bases; bases with no gene match: 6. Per the germline V gene, CDR1 is WSHSY and CDR2 is SAAADI. The CDR3 here is CASRLAGGLFEQYF. The CDR3 DNA reads as TGCGCCAGCAGGCTAGCGGGGGGGCTTTTCGAGCAGTACTTC.

A few counts support this clonotype. V usage is TRBV6-5 and J usage is TRBJ1-2; 7 bases match TRBD1. This CDR3 is built from 13 residues. Germline V gives CDR1 MNHEY, CDR2 SVGAGI. With 0 bases clipped from V and 8 bases from J, the junction kept 3 bases outside the gene matches. The CDR3 DNA is TGTGCCAGCAGTTACTCGACAGGGAAGGGCTACACCTTC. The encoded protein is CASSYSTGKGYTF.

V and J are TRBV12-3 or TRBV12-4 and TRBJ1-4, with no clear D. CDR3 length: 17 amino acids. V shed 3 bases and J shed 6 bases, with 20 bases lying between them. CDR3 sequence: CASSFRLTARFDEKLFF. In nucleotides, the CDR3 is TGTGCCAGCAGTTTTCGACTGACGGCGCGCTTCGATGAAAAACTGTTTTTT.

This clonotype was counted ten times or more. The genes are TRBV5-1 and TRBJ1-1, with D tentatively TRBD1 (5 bases). There are 16 residues in the CDR3. V was trimmed by 0 bases and J by 4 bases, leaving 16 bases between them. Germline V gives CDR1 SGHRS, CDR2 YFSETQ. This CDR3 reads CASSLEFGSGTTEAFF. The CDR3 DNA follows: TGCGCCAGCAGCTTGGAATTTGGGTCGGGGACCACTGAAGCTTTCTTT.

The CDR3 reads CASSLGASVTDTQYF. The CDR3, as DNA: TGTGCCAGCAGCTTGGGGGCCTCTGTCACAGATACGCAGTATTTT. The chain combines TRBV7-2 with TRBJ2-3; D perhaps matches TRBD1 (6 bases). V shed 3 bases and J shed 2 bases, with 12 bases lying between them. Per the germline V gene, CDR1 is SGHTA and CDR2 is FQGNSA. The CDR3 runs 15 residues.

The V call is TRBV3-1, the J call TRBJ2-5, with D maybe TRBD2 (5 bases). Germline CDR1 LGHDT, CDR2 YNNKEL (reference sequence). This CDR3 region has 16 residues. Trimming cost V 3 bases and J 5 bases, with 19 bases left between them. CDR3 bases: TGTGCCAGCAGCCATCTAGCTCCTGTGCTCGAGGAGACCCAGTACTTC. Residues: CASSHLAPVLEETQYF.

V gene TRBV28 combines with J gene TRBJ2-3; D is unresolved. Per the germline V gene, CDR1 is MDHEN and CDR2 is SYDVKM. V was pared by 6 bases and J by 6 bases, with 13 bases between. This CDR3 has 13 residues. The CDR3 nucleotides are TGTGCCAGCAGCTCCTCCCGAAGGGATACGCAGTATTTT. This translates into CASSSSRRDTQYF.

This clonotype came up a few times. The chain recombines TRBV9 with TRBJ1-2; tentatively, D is TRBD1 (6 bases). The CDR3 has 14 amino acids. Per germline, CDR1 SGDLS and CDR2 YYNGEE. V shed 0 bases and J shed 4 bases, with 10 bases lying between them. The DNA for the CDR3 is TGTGCCAGCAGCGTAGATGGACAGATCTATGGCTACACCTTC. It specifies CASSVDGQIYGYTF. Looking up the rest from reference TRBV9 and TRBJ1-2 gives the full variable domain: DSGVTQTPKHLITATGQRVTLRCSPRSGDLSVYWYQQSLDQGLQFLIQYYNGEERAKGNILERFSAQQFPDLHSELNLSSLELGDSALYFCASSVDGQIYGYTFGSGTRLTVV.

The rearrangement links TRBV4-3 to TRBJ1-1; D is uncertain. This CDR3 comprises 19 residues. Germline V gives CDR1 LGHNA, CDR2 YSLEER. V gave up 0 bases and J gave up 4 bases, with 24 bases separating them. CDR3: CASSQEGMPAAEGGTEAFF. The CDR3 coding sequence is TGCGCCAGCAGCCAAGAGGGAATGCCGGCCGCCGAAGGAGGCACTGAAGCTTTCTTT.